This entry features one T cell receptor (beta chain) sequence. Its matching antigen is unknown. The sample comes from a study of T cell repertoires in cytomegalovirus infection. Study overall: CMV epitopes in the study were HLA-C-restricted (recently identified) and HLA-B-restricted (well studied).

Study findings and constraints: Of the TCR beta families, the public ones yielded a cumulative frequency that identified carriers of CMV plus the relevant HLA. What dominated the ex vivo response were HLA-C-restricted CMV-specific TCR beta clonotypes.

V was shortened by 2 bases and J by 6 bases, with 22 bases between the two germline ends. The CDR3 loop spans 18 amino acids. CDR1 and CDR2 (germline): MNHNY, SVGAGI (reference sequence). TCRdb independently ran MiXCR on the reads; one entry per CDR3 protein. The sample records under 450,000 distinct CDR3 sequences, about 35% being singletons. The clonotype was recovered from a human donor in good health (CMV status not recorded). Some clones in this sample may be carry-over from other donors' samples. The V call is TRBV6-6, the J call TRBJ2-2; D unclear. Sequencing was performed on cultured PBMCs, taken from culture after CMV antigen stimulation. The CDR3 region has the DNA TGTGCCAGCAGTTACATGGTCCCTATGCCGGCCTTAGCCGGGGAGCTGTTTTTT. Its translation: CASSYMVPMPALAGELFF.